This record looks at one T cell receptor beta chain sequence and its context. Its antigen is unidentified. Naive CD8 cells comprised CD45RO-negative, CCR7-positively selected cells, excluding terminally differentiated effector memory CD45RA+ cells. This record belongs to a study of shared clonotypes between healthy human individuals. General study results and limits: Genetic and exposure-history diversity was limited by the small donor number. Generation probability values for non-shared clonotypes were lower than those for clonotypes shared by all four donors.

A deep-level run was used for the assay. Tens of thousands of T cell genomes (around 200 ng DNA) went into each sorted-subset replicate. The method was immunoSEQ multiplex PCR; TCRdb's version includes in-frame clones alone and lacks a portion of them. The sample contains about 590,000 clones, roughly 96% of which appear only once. The CDR3 covers 15 residues. The ends lost 2 bases at V and 9 bases at J; junction bases unmatched: 9. From germline, CDR1 is PRHDT and CDR2 FYEKMQ (reference sequence). The chain links TRBV13 to TRBJ2-1; 8 nucleotides align to TRBD1. The clonotype originates from a woman in her 30s in good health. Sequencing was carried out using naive CD8+ T cells sorted from blood. The CDR3 DNA reads as TGTGCCAGCAGCTTATCAGGACAGGGTTATCTTGAGCAGTTCTTC. It yields the protein CASSLSGQGYLEQFF.